These 32 T cell receptor beta chains share one sample of origin, sequenced in a study of cytomegalovirus exposure and HLA in healthy donors. The PCR used 60 Vbeta and 13 Jbeta primers. Sequencing was performed with immunoSEQ multiplex PCR; in TCRdb, only in-frame clones are kept and a portion is missing. The table has around 230,000 clones, roughly 78% seen once. What was sequenced was PBMCs. Receptors originate from a boy aged 5-17 years in good health and CMV-seronegative.

The chain joins TRBV29-1 to TRBJ2-3; TRBD2 agrees at 8 bases. The germline V gene encodes CDR1 SQVTM and CDR2 ANQGSEA. After removal of 2 bases from V and 3 bases from J, the junction contained 4 bases not matched to a gene. The length of the CDR3 is 14 residues. Here the CDR3 reads CSVEFTGGTDTQYF. CDR3 DNA: TGCAGCGTTGAATTTACGGGGGGGACAGATACGCAGTATTTT.

The chain has TRBV30 and TRBJ1-5, with a tentative D call TRBD1 (6 bases). CDR1 is GTSNPN and CDR2 is SVGIG in the germline V gene (reference sequence). V dropped 2 bases and J dropped 0 bases, with 11 bases sitting between them. This CDR3 comprises 15 residues. The CDR3 reads CAWSRDRYSNQPQHF. Written as DNA, the CDR3 is TGTGCCTGGAGTCGAGACAGGTATAGCAATCAGCCCCAGCATTTT.

In its sample, this clone was seen a few times. The chain has TRBV4-2 and TRBJ1-1; D uncertain. CDR1 is LGHNA, CDR2 YNFKEQ, per germline. This CDR3 region has 18 residues. V was clipped by 3 bases and J by 1 base, with 21 bases between them. The CDR3 DNA reads TGTGCCAGCAGCCACGCCCCCTGGAGCGAGAGTAGGAACACTGAAGCTTTCTTT. Protein: CASSHAPWSESRNTEAFF.

This chain uses TRBV5-5 with TRBJ2-3, with TRBD1 matching 9 bases. Trimming removed 4 bases from V and 0 bases from J; junction bases left unmatched: 0. In germline, CDR1 is SGHKS, CDR2 YYEKEE (reference sequence). This CDR3 region has 14 residues. As DNA, the CDR3 is TGTGCCAGCAGCGGGACAGGGAGCACAGATACGCAGTATTTT. Its translation is CASSGTGSTDTQYF.

The V call is TRBV5-8, the J call TRBJ1-4; TRBD1 agrees at 10 bases. CDR1 and CDR2 from the germline V gene are SGHTS and YDEGEE. The CDR3 totals 15 residues. V trimming: 4 bases; J trimming: 8 bases; junction bases outside the gene matches: 8. CDR3 nucleotide sequence: TGTGCCAGCAGCCGAGTCCGGGACAGGGGAGAAAAACTGTTTTTT. Protein product: CASSRVRDRGEKLFF.

The chain uses TRBV18 and TRBJ1-1; a weak D match, TRBD1 (6 bases). V lost 2 bases and J 7 bases, leaving 17 bases between the germline ends. Germline V lookup: CDR1 KGHSH, CDR2 LQKENI. The CDR3 has 15 amino acids. CDR3 bases: TGTGCCAGCTCACCAGGGACACAGGGTAGGAGTGAAGCTTTCTTT. Translated, it gives CASSPGTQGRSEAFF.

The chain employs TRBV5-6 and TRBJ1-1; D is uncertain. Germline-derived CDR1 and CDR2 are SGHDT and YYEEEE. V shed 2 bases and J shed 11 bases, with 16 bases lying between them. The CDR3 loop spans 13 amino acids. CDR3 coding DNA: TGTGCCAGCAGCTTTCCCTGGGAGAGGACGGCTTTCTTT. Residues: CASSFPWERTAFF.

This clone was seen a few times. The chain couples TRBV9 to TRBJ2-1, with 8 bases aligning to TRBD2. The CDR3 runs to 15 residues. Trimming removed 1 base from V and 7 bases from J; junction bases left unmatched: 7. Per the germline V gene, CDR1 is SGDLS and CDR2 is YYNGEE. The DNA of the CDR3 is TGTGCCAGCAGCGTACAGCGGGGGACACCAAATGAGCAGTTCTTC. Translated: CASSVQRGTPNEQFF.

The V and J genes are TRBV7-9 and TRBJ1-6; D remains unclear. CDR1 is SEHNR and CDR2 is FQNEAQ in the germline V gene (reference sequence). V was shortened by 4 bases and J by 0 bases, with 10 bases between the two germline ends. The CDR3 has 16 residues. CDR3 protein: CASSSPLSSYNSPLHF. DNA for the CDR3: TGTGCCAGCAGCTCCCCCCTCAGCTCCTATAATTCACCCCTCCACTTT.

This chain joins TRBV29-1 and TRBJ1-3; D is unclear. The CDR3 is made up of 11 amino acids. CDR1 and CDR2 (germline): SQVTM, ANQGSEA. The V end lost 3 bases, the J end lost 6 bases, and 6 bases lay between the germline ends. The CDR3 DNA sequence: TGCAGCGTTGATGCAGAAAACACCATATATTTT. It translates to CSVDAENTIYF.

The rearrangement links TRBV30 to TRBJ2-5; 11 bases are shared with TRBD1. TRBJ2-7 matches the DNA end more closely, so the J call is doubtful. The CDR3 spans 17 residues. Per germline, CDR1 GTSNPN and CDR2 SVGIG (reference sequence). The CDR3 coding sequence is TGTGCCTGCAACACCGGGACAGGGGGTTTTCGCTCCTACGAGCAGTACTTC. Amino acid sequence: CACNTGTGGFRSYEQYF.

V usage is TRBV7-9 and J usage is TRBJ2-3; 10 bases agree with TRBD2. The CDR3 contains 16 residues. Germline V gene data show CDR1 as SEHNR and CDR2 as FQNEAQ (reference sequence). The V segment lost 6 bases and the J segment 1 base; nucleotides outside the gene matches: 7. CDR3 protein: CASREAGGGGTDTQYF. The CDR3 nucleotides read TGTGCCAGCAGAGAAGCGGGAGGGGGAGGCACAGATACGCAGTATTTT.

For this clone: Since no conserved phenylalanine or tryptophan closes the CDR3, a read error is the likely cause. The J gene is TRBJ2-7, the V gene TRBV5-6, with 8 positions matching TRBD1. This CDR3 contains 14 residues. Trimming took 4 bases from V and 4 from J; bases not matched to a gene: 7. Germline V gene data show CDR1 as SGHDT and CDR2 as YYEEEE. The DNA of the CDR3 is TGTGCCAGCAGCGGGACAGGCTACGTTTACGAGCAGTACCTC. Its protein product is CASSGTGYVYEQYL.

This rearrangement joins TRBV11-3 to TRBJ1-1; TRBD1 matches 9 bases. Germline V gene sequence: CDR1 SGHNT, CDR2 YENEEA. With 6 bases clipped from V and 5 bases from J, the junction kept 7 bases outside the gene matches. This CDR3 is 14 amino acids long. In DNA form, the CDR3 reads TGTGCCAGCAGGAGGACAGGGGCGTGGACTGAAGCTTTCTTT. This gives the protein CASRRTGAWTEAFF. The full variable domain, completed using reference TRBV11-3 and TRBJ1-1, is EAGVVQSPRYKIIEKKQPVAFWCNPISGHNTLYWYLQNLGQGPELLIRYENEEAVDDSQLPKDRFSAERLKGVDSTLKIQPAELGDSAVYLCASRRTGAWTEAFFGQGTRLTVV.

The V call is TRBV7-7, the J call TRBJ2-3; TRBD1 aligns across 9 bases. In germline, CDR1 is SSHAT, CDR2 FNYEAQ (reference sequence). After removal of 4 bases from V and 4 bases from J, the junction contained 9 bases not matched to a gene. The CDR3 is 16 residues long. The CDR3 sequence is CASSYGDRARPDTQYF. The DNA of the CDR3 is TGTGCCAGCAGCTACGGGGACAGGGCTCGTCCAGATACGCAGTATTTT.

The CDR3 protein is CAWSDPWREGGEQYF. In DNA, the CDR3 is TGTGCCTGGAGCGACCCGTGGCGGGAGGGTGGCGAGCAGTACTTC. This chain joins TRBV30 and TRBJ2-7; 9 positions match TRBD2. The CDR3 loop spans 15 amino acids. V was pared by 3 bases and J by 6 bases, with 12 bases of the junction left unmatched. The germline V gene encodes CDR1 GTSNPN and CDR2 SVGIG (reference sequence).

In DNA form, the CDR3 reads TGTGCCAGCAGCGTAGACGGGAGCTCGGCAGATACGCAGTATTTT. Its protein product is CASSVDGSSADTQYF. This chain joins TRBV9 and TRBJ2-3; tentatively, D is TRBD2 (6 bases). V was cut by 0 bases and J by 4 bases, with 12 bases left in between. The CDR3 covers 15 residues. CDR1 and CDR2 from the germline V gene are SGDLS and YYNGEE.

A single count supports this clone. The V call is TRBV5-4, the J call TRBJ1-5; D is unresolved. The germline V and J ends were trimmed by 2 bases and 1 base, with 7 bases remaining between them. The germline V gene encodes CDR1 SGHNT and CDR2 YYREEE (reference sequence). This CDR3 comprises 14 residues. CDR3 in DNA: TGTGCCAGCAGCTTTAGCGGGAGCAATCAGCCCCAGCATTTT. It encodes CASSFSGSNQPQHF.

The J gene is TRBJ1-2, the V gene TRBV29-1, with D unresolved. Trimming shortened V by 2 bases and J by 7 bases, and 17 bases separated the two germline ends. The germline V gene has CDR1 SQVTM and CDR2 ANQGSEA. The CDR3 is 14 amino acids. The CDR3 region is CSVERGFGNIGYTF. CDR3 nucleotides: TGCAGCGTTGAACGGGGATTTGGAAATATTGGCTACACCTTC.

V gene TRBV11-2 combines with J gene TRBJ1-4; maybe TRBD1 (6 bases). Looked up from germline, CDR1 is SGHAT and CDR2 is FQNNGV. V shed 5 bases and J shed 6 bases, with 19 bases lying between them. The CDR3 length is 16 residues. CDR3 sequence reads: CASSPGERVRDEKLFF. The DNA of the CDR3 is TGTGCCAGCAGCCCAGGGGAGAGGGTTCGGGATGAAAAACTGTTTTTT.

CDR3 coding DNA: TGTGCCAGCAGTGAATCAGGCAGGGCCTACGAGCAGTACTTC. This encodes CASSESGRAYEQYF. This chain connects TRBV25-1 to TRBJ2-7; D possibly corresponds to TRBD1 (5 bases). Trimming removed 1 base at V and 2 bases at J, with 9 bases between. Germline values: CDR1 MGHDK, CDR2 SYGVNS. The CDR3 loop spans 14 amino acids.

The chain employs TRBV5-8 and TRBJ1-1; possible D gene TRBD1, 6 bases. This CDR3 region has 15 residues. The germline CDR1 and CDR2 sequences are SGHTS and YDEGEE. V was cut by 4 bases and J by 3 bases, with 16 bases left in between. The CDR3 DNA sequence: TGTGCCAGCAGCCCCCTGACAGGATCGGACACTGAAGCTTTCTTT. Translated: CASSPLTGSDTEAFF. Based on the CDR3 plus reference TRBV5-8 and TRBJ1-1, the full variable domain is EAGVTQSPTHLIKTRGQQATLRCSPISGHTSVYWYQQALGLGLQFLLWYDEGEERNRGNFPPRFSGRQFPNYSSELNVNALELEDSALYLCASSPLTGSDTEAFFGQGTRLTVV.

V and J are TRBV7-8 and TRBJ1-6; TRBD1 agrees at 7 bases. V shed 7 bases and J 10 bases; nucleotides not matched to a gene: 13. CDR3 length: 15 amino acids. The germline gives CDR1 SGHVS, CDR2 FQNEAQ. The CDR3 nucleotides read TGTGCCAGCATCCCGGATAGACAGGGAAGGTCACCCCTCCACTTT. It encodes CASIPDRQGRSPLHF.

The chain uses TRBV19 and TRBJ2-1; weak D call: TRBD2 (5 bases). Deletions cut 3 bases from V and 1 base from J, with 10 bases between. CDR1 LNHDA and CDR2 SQIVND come from the germline V gene (reference sequence). This CDR3 region has 15 residues. The CDR3 region is CASSMRDSSYNEQFF. CDR3 nucleotide sequence: TGTGCCAGTAGTATGAGGGATAGTTCCTACAATGAGCAGTTCTTC. Supplemented by reference TRBV19 and TRBJ2-1, the full variable domain reads DGGITQSPKYLFRKEGQNVTLSCEQNLNHDAMYWYRQDPGQGLRLIYYSQIVNDFQKGDIAEGYSVSREKKESFPLTVTSAQKNPTAFYLCASSMRDSSYNEQFFGPGTRLTVL.

This chain connects TRBV7-3 to TRBJ2-5; 7 bases align to TRBD1. Germline assignment: CDR1 SGHTA and CDR2 FQGTGA. The CDR3 covers 14 residues. Losses at the gene ends were 5 bases for V and 7 bases for J; bases not matched to a gene: 10. In DNA, the CDR3 is TGTGCCAGCAGCGCGACAGGGAACCAGGTGACCCAGTACTTC. It specifies CASSATGNQVTQYF.

V is TRBV7-9 and J is TRBJ1-1; TRBD1 matches at 12 bases. After removal of 4 bases from V and 5 bases from J, the junction contained 8 bases not matched to a gene. The CDR3 runs to 16 residues. The germline V gene has CDR1 SEHNR and CDR2 FQNEAQ (reference sequence). The CDR3 DNA reads TGTGCCAGCAGCTCCGGGACAGGGGGCGGCAGAACTGAAGCTTTCTTT. Translation gives CASSSGTGGGRTEAFF.

The rearrangement links TRBV5-5 to TRBJ1-2; unclear D gene. Germline V lookup: CDR1 SGHKS, CDR2 YYEKEE (reference sequence). CDR3 length equals 15 residues. With 0 bases removed from V and 7 bases from J, the gap between germline ends came to 16 bases. The DNA for the CDR3 is TGTGCCAGCAGCTTGGGAGGAAGGGAGGCGGCTGGCTACACCTTC. As protein: CASSLGGREAAGYTF.

This chain joins TRBV5-1 and TRBJ1-1; TRBD1 is a possible D gene (6 bases). The CDR3 runs to 16 residues. Trimming shortened V by 3 bases and J by 1 base, and 16 bases separated the two germline ends. Germline-derived CDR1 and CDR2 are SGHRS and YFSETQ. This chain's CDR3 is CASSYSWGQRNTEAFF. For the CDR3, the DNA is TGCGCCAGCAGCTACTCCTGGGGGCAGAGGAACACTGAAGCTTTCTTT.

This chain uses TRBV19 with TRBJ2-6; tentative D call: TRBD2 (5 bases). V lost 5 bases to trimming and J lost 3 bases, with 14 bases between them. The CDR3 contains 16 residues. CDR1 is LNHDA and CDR2 is SQIVND in the germline V gene (reference sequence). This CDR3 is CASSPRAAGGANVLTF. For the CDR3, the DNA is TGTGCCAGTAGTCCGAGGGCCGCTGGTGGGGCCAACGTCCTGACTTTC.

The chain uses TRBV19 and TRBJ2-7, with 10 bases identical to TRBD1. This CDR3 comprises 15 residues. J lost 1 base, V lost 7 bases, and 7 bases had no gene match. CDR1 LNHDA and CDR2 SQIVND come from the germline V gene (reference sequence). In DNA form, the CDR3 reads TGTGCCAGTACTCTCGGACAGGGGGTGTCCTACGAGCAGTACTTC. Amino acid sequence: CASTLGQGVSYEQYF.

V and J are TRBV5-1 and TRBJ1-6; 7 nucleotides align to TRBD1. With 3 bases clipped from V and 7 bases from J, the junction kept 4 bases outside the gene matches. Per germline, CDR1 SGHRS and CDR2 YFSETQ. CDR3 length: 14 residues. The CDR3 sequence: CASSSRDRNSPLHF. The CDR3 DNA reads as TGCGCCAGCAGCTCCCGGGACAGAAATTCACCCCTCCACTTT.

The J gene is TRBJ1-2, the V gene TRBV4-1, with TRBD1 identical over 8 bases. The CDR3 contains 14 residues. With V trimmed by 2 bases and J by 7 bases, 6 bases remained unmatched. Germline V lookup: CDR1 MGHRA, CDR2 YSYEKL. The DNA for the CDR3 is TGCGCCAGCAGCCAAACTGGACAGGGCGGTGGCTACACCTTC. The encoded protein is CASSQTGQGGGYTF.